These T cell receptor beta chains were read from a single sample in a study of OX40 agonist ivuxolimab in advanced cancers. Clones were sequenced by immunoSEQ multiplex PCR, and TCRdb holds only the in-frame ones, with some missing. Seen here are fewer than 20,000 clones, about 77% observed once, and the top ten hold about 26%. Sequenced here: CD4+ or CD8+ T cells sorted from blood, sampled in a trial of the OX40 agonist ivuxolimab. Receptor source: an adult with an advanced solid tumor such as melanoma, head and neck, liver or kidney cancer. Both conserved end residues are trimmed from each CDR3. The order of the fields is clone size, J gene, V gene, CDR3 protein. Size values are once, few and many counts, or a class for expanded clones, and some rows have none.

NA,TRBJ2-2,TRBV28,ASSSLQTGERTGELF
NA,TRBJ2-3,TRBV19,ASSIESPGTPYSSTDTQY
NA,TRBJ2-3,TRBV19,ASSGDTDTQY
medium-sized,TRBJ2-7,TRBV27,ASSLAGSYEQY
medium-sized,TRBJ2-7,TRBV7-9,ASSYSGSYEQY
NA,TRBJ2-1,TRBV28,ASRRLAGGIYNEQF
few,TRBJ2-7,TRBV28,ASSPRQGRLYYEQY
once,TRBJ2-1,TRBV2,ASSITPEQF
NA,TRBJ2-5,TRBV7-6,ASSLDLAGGPRETQY
NA,TRBJ2-7,TRBV5-5,ASSLLHQGVGGEQY
few,TRBJ1-6,TRBV5-4,ASSLVNSPLH
NA,TRBJ1-5,TRBV29-1,SVSGGAGQPQH
NA,TRBJ1-2,TRBV4-3,ASSPPRGATNYGYT
NA,TRBJ2-1,TRBV27,ASSPSGGGGYEQF
few,TRBJ2-3,TRBV30,AWNRAGGSDTQY
NA,TRBJ2-3,TRBV20-1,SASLEDTQY
NA,TRBJ2-1,TRBV9,ASSEWSGAGEQF
NA,TRBJ1-1,TRBV7-8,ASSLLPGGTEAF
NA,TRBJ1-6,TRBV10-2,ASSDITGNHNSPLH
NA,TRBJ2-7,TRBV7-9,ASSPAYEQY
NA,TRBJ2-1,TRBV12-1,ASSLGGLPSYNEQF
NA,TRBJ1-1,TRBV18,ASSPPLGPLVTEAF
NA,TRBJ2-5,TRBV6-5,ASSPTSGAKETQY
NA,TRBJ1-3,TRBV9,ASSVGVPGNTIY
NA,TRBJ2-7,TRBV5-4,ATDLPPRQY
NA,TRBJ1-3,TRBV28,AAGSELGGSGNTIY
NA,TRBJ1-1,TRBV5-8,ASSQGADTEAF
NA,TRBJ1-1,TRBV5-6,ASSLEVGMNTEAF
NA,TRBJ2-3,TRBV4-1,ASSPYGAVGTDTQY
NA,TRBJ1-5,TRBV4-1,ASSQGTEKQPQH
once,TRBJ2-1,TRBV28,ASSYRDRELNEQF
NA,TRBJ1-5,TRBV6-5,ASSYSGVDQPQH
few,TRBJ2-3,TRBV6-6,ASGASGIADTQY
NA,TRBJ1-1,TRBV15,ATSRGVEGGMNTEAF
NA,TRBJ2-7,TRBV28,ASSLAGLDYEQY
NA,TRBJ2-2,TRBV5-4,ASSLGGGKTGELF
NA,TRBJ2-7,TRBV27,ASGPGQGYEQY
NA,TRBJ1-2,TRBV6-4,ASSDTGRGGYT
few,TRBJ2-1,TRBV9,ASSVGAGLRLPYNEQF